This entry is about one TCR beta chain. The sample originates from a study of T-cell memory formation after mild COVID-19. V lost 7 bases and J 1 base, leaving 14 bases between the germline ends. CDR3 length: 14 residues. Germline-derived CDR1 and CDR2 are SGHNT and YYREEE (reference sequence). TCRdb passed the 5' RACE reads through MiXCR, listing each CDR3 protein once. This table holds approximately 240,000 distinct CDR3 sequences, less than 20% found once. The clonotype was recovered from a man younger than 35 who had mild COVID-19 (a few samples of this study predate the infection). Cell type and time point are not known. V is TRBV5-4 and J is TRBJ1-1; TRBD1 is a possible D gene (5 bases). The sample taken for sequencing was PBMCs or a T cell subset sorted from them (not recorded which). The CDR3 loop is CASGETVSNTEAFF. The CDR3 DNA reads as TGTGCCAGCGGGGAGACAGTTTCGAACACTGAAGCTTTCTTT. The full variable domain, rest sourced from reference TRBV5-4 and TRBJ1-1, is ETGVTQSPTHLIKTRGQQVTLRCSSQSGHNTVSWYQQALGQGPQFIFQYYREEENGRGNFPPRFSGLQFPNYSSELNVNALELDDSALYLCASGETVSNTEAFFGQGTRLTVV.